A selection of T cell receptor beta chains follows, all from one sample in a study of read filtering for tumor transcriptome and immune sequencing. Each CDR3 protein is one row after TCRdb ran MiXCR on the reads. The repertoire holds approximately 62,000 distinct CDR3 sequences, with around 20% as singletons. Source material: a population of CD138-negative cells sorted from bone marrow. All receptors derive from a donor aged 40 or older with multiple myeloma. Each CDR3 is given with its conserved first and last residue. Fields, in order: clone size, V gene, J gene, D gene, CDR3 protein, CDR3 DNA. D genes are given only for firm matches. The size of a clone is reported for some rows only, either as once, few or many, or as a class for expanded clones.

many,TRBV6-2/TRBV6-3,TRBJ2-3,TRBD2,CASSPTSGLTDTQYF,TGTGCCAGCAGCCCTACTAGCGGGCTCACAGATACGCAGTATTTT
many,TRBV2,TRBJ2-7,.,CASSEWGYEQYF,TGTGCCAGCAGTGAGTGGGGTTACGAGCAGTACTTC
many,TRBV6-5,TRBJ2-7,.,CASSQGGFSYEQYF,TGTGCCAGCAGTCAGGGTGGATTCTCCTACGAGCAGTACTTC
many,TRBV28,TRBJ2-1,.,CASINGLAREQFF,TGTGCCAGCATCAACGGCTTAGCCCGTGAGCAGTTCTTC
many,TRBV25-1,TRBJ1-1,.,CASSVTGEAFF,TGTGCCAGCAGTGTAACAGGGGAAGCTTTCTTT
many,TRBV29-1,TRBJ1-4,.,CSARDVNEKLFF,TGCAGCGCCAGGGACGTAAATGAAAAACTGTTTTTT
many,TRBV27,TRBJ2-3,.,CASSGRLGSTDTQYF,TGTGCCAGCAGTGGGAGACTAGGGAGCACAGATACGCAGTATTTT
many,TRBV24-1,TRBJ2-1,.,CATSGASDVGPLQQFF,TGTGCCACCAGTGGGGCTTCGGACGTCGGACCTTTGCAACAGTTCTTC
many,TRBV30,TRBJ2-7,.,CAWATTGYEQYF,TGTGCCTGGGCGACGACAGGCTACGAGCAGTACTTC
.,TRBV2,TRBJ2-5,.,CAGTGPGETQHF,TGTGCCGGAACAGGGCCAGGGGAGACCCAGCACTTC
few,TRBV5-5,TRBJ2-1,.,CASCLASVSGKGYNEQFF,TGTGCCAGCTGCTTGGCCTCCGTTTCCGGGAAGGGGTACAATGAGCAGTTCTTC
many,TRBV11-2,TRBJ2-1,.,CASSSIREVAYNEQFF,TGTGCCAGCAGCTCAATTAGGGAGGTTGCCTACAATGAGCAGTTCTTC
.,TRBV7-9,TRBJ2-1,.,CACSFNEQLF,TGTGCCTGCAGCTTCAATGAGCAGCTCTTC
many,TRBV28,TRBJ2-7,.,CATTPTVFFYEQYF,TGTGCCACCACCCCCACGGTCTTTTTCTACGAGCAGTACTTC
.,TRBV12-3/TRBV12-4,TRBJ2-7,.,CASRALYEQYF,TGTGCCAGCAGGGCTCTCTACGAGCAGTACTTC
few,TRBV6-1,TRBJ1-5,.,CASSEGTQGRNQPQHF,TGTGCCAGCAGTGAAGGGACACAAGGGCGCAATCAGCCCCAGCATTTT
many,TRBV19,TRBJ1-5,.,CASATRGFDRYSNQPQHF,TGTGCCAGCGCGACCAGAGGTTTTGACCGGTATAGCAATCAGCCCCAGCATTTT
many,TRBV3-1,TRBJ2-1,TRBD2,CASSQDLGLVGNEQFF,TGTGCCAGCAGCCAAGATCTAGGACTAGTCGGCAATGAGCAGTTCTTC
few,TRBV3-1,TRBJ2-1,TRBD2,CASSRTGLAGSHNEQFF,TGTGCCAGCAGCCGTACGGGACTAGCGGGATCTCACAATGAGCAGTTCTTC
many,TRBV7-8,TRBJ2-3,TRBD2,CAIVGTSGTDTQYF,TGTGCCATCGTCGGGACTAGCGGGACAGATACGCAGTATTTT
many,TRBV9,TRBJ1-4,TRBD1,CASSRSPGTGNNEKLFF,TGTGCCAGCAGCAGAAGCCCCGGGACAGGGAATAATGAAAAACTGTTTTTT
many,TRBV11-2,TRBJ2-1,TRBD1,CASSYQGARTYNEQFF,TGTGCCAGCAGCTACCAGGGGGCAAGAACCTACAATGAGCAGTTCTTC
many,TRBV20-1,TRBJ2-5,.,CSEQAQETQYF,TGCAGCGAACAGGCCCAAGAGACCCAGTACTTC
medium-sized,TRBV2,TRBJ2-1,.,CASSTNRGGYNEQFF,TGTGCCAGCAGTACCAACAGGGGGGGCTACAATGAGCAGTTCTTC
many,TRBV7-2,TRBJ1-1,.,CASSISDKQVEAFF,TGTGCCAGCAGCATCTCAGACAAACAGGTCGAAGCTTTCTTT
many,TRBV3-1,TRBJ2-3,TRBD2,CASSLGLAGGPDTQYF,TGTGCCAGCAGCCTCGGACTAGCGGGAGGGCCGGATACGCAGTATTTT
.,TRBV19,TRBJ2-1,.,CASTSYNEQSF,TGTGCCAGTACCTCCTACAATGAGCAGTCCTTC
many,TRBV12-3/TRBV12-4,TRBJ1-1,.,CASSFRGGSYTEAFF,TGTGCCAGCAGTTTTCGCGGGGGCTCTTACACTGAAGCTTTCTTT
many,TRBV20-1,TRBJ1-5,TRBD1,CSASERQGKSNQPQHF,TGCAGTGCTAGCGAACGACAGGGAAAAAGCAATCAGCCCCAGCATTTT
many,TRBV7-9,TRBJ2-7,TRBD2,CASSSRAGGASYEQYF,TGTGCCAGCAGCTCCCGTGCGGGGGGGGCTAGCTACGAGCAGTACTTC
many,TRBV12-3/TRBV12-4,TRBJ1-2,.,CASRGGGPDYGYTF,TGTGCCAGCAGGGGCGGGGGGCCGGACTATGGCTACACCTTC
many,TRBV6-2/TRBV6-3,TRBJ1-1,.,CATSTRSETNTEAFF,TGTGCCACCTCAACCAGGTCAGAAACGAACACTGAAGCTTTCTTT
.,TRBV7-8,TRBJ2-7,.,CASSPVIEFYEQYF,TGTGCCAGCAGCCCCGTGATAGAGTTCTACGAGCAGTACTTC
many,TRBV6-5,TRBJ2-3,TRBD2,CASSYSTGLAGARVPDTQYF,TGTGCCAGCAGTTACTCGACAGGACTAGCGGGGGCCCGCGTCCCAGATACGCAGTATTTT
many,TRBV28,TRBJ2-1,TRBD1,CASGGKVTGGYDEQFF,TGTGCCAGCGGCGGGAAGGTGACAGGGGGCTACGATGAGCAGTTCTTC
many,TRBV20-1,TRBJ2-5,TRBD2,CSARPLLAGGPKTQYF,TGCAGTGCTAGACCGTTACTAGCGGGGGGGCCCAAGACCCAGTACTTC
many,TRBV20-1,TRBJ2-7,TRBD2,CSAQRSGIAYEQYF,TGCAGTGCTCAGCGAAGCGGGATAGCCTACGAGCAGTACTTC
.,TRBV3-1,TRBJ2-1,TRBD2,CASSQSPGGGLRNEQFF,TGTGCCAGCAGCCAATCGCCCGGGGGGGGCTTAAGGAATGAGCAGTTCTTC
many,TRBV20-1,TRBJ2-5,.,CSAMPPPTRYQETQYF,TGCAGTGCGATGCCCCCCCCCACGCGGTACCAAGAGACCCAGTACTTC
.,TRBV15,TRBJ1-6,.,CATSRRPDIRSPLHF,TGTGCCACCAGCAGGCGGCCCGACATACGCTCACCCCTCCACTTT
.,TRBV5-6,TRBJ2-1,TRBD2,CARNGTRFRQFF,TGTGCCAGGAACGGGACTAGATTTCGGCAGTTCTTC
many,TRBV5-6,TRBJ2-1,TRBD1,CASSFFLTGGNEQFF,TGTGCCAGCAGCTTTTTCCTGACAGGGGGCAATGAGCAGTTCTTC
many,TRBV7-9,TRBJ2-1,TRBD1,CASSTRDRGRTYNEQFF,TGTGCCAGCAGCACCCGTGACAGGGGAAGGACCTACAATGAGCAGTTCTTC
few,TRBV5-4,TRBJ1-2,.,CASSLRSQGSYGYTF,TGTGCCAGCAGCCTTAGATCCCAGGGGAGTTATGGCTACACCTTC
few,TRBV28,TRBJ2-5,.,CASSSPTGWVETQYF,TGTGCCAGCAGTTCCCCGACTGGATGGGTAGAGACCCAGTACTTC
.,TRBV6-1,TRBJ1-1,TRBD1,CASSEITQGAGVFF,TGTGCCAGCAGTGAGATTACCCAGGGGGCTGGAGTTTTCTTT
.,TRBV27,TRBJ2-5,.,CASSLDYGAWGETQYF,TGTGCCAGCAGTTTAGACTACGGGGCTTGGGGCGAGACCCAGTACTTC
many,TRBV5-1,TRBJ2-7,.,CASSLGTAYPYEQYF,TGCGCCAGCAGCTTGGGAACGGCATACCCCTACGAGCAGTACTTC
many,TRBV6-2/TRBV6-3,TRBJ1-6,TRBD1,CASSPGQGPLHF,TGTGCCAGCAGCCCCGGACAGGGTCCCCTCCACTTT
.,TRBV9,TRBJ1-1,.,CASSAGSDDTEALF,TGTGCCAGCAGCGCCGGTTCGGACGACACTGAAGCCCTCTTT
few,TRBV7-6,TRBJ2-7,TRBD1,CASSSGQGFYYEQYF,TGTGCCAGCAGCTCGGGACAGGGGTTCTACTACGAGCAGTACTTC
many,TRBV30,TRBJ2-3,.,CAWSARFDTQYF,TGTGCCTGGAGTGCGAGATTCGATACGCAGTATTTT
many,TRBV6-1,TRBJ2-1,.,CASSEARASNEQFF,TGTGCCAGCAGTGAAGCCAGGGCCAGCAATGAGCAGTTCTTC
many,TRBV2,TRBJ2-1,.,CASSEALRRGDEQFF,TGTGCCAGCAGTGAAGCGCTTCGTAGAGGCGATGAGCAGTTCTTC
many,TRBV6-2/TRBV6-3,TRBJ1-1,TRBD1,CASSYSRTGGVRWTEAFF,TGTGCCAGCAGCTACTCCAGGACAGGGGGCGTTCGATGGACTGAAGCTTTCTTT
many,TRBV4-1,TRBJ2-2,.,CASTPFTGTNTGELFF,TGCGCCAGCACTCCCTTTACCGGGACAAACACCGGGGAGCTGTTTTTT
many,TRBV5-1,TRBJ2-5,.,CASRAGNQETQYF,TGCGCCAGCAGGGCAGGCAACCAAGAGACCCAGTACTTC
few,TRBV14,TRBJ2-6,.,CASSHGSSGANVLTF,TGTGCCAGCAGCCACGGGAGCTCTGGGGCCAACGTCCTGACTTTC